A single sample is the source of the 9 T cell receptor beta chains below, sequenced in a study of radiotherapy plus CTLA-4 blockade in lung cancer. Produced via immunoSEQ multiplex PCR; TCRdb's table is partial and in-frame only. Counted here are roughly 120,000 clones, 78% occurring once; the ten biggest clones make up 4.5% to 6.5%. The sequenced sample was peripheral blood, obtained from a patient treated with radiotherapy plus ipilimumab. All receptors come from a human donor with non-small cell lung cancer who had a partial response to radiotherapy plus ipilimumab.

The chain recombines TRBV28 with TRBJ1-5; 9 bases agree with TRBD1. This CDR3 has 19 amino acids. Trimming at V came to 5 bases and at J to 3 bases, leaving 17 bases not matched to a gene. CDR1 is MDHEN and CDR2 is SYDVKM in the germline V gene. As DNA, the CDR3 is TGTGCCAGCAGTCCTGCCCGGGACAGGGCCACCTTCTTCAATCAGCCCCAGCATTTT. Protein product: CASSPARDRATFFNQPQHF.

This sequence joins TRBV7-2 and TRBJ1-1; D is possibly TRBD1 (6 bases). Looked up from germline, CDR1 is SGHTA and CDR2 is FQGNSA. The CDR3 extends over 13 amino acids. V was clipped by 5 bases and J by 1 base, with 8 bases between them. The chain's CDR3 is CASSIQGNTEAFF. For the CDR3, the DNA is TGTGCCAGCAGCATACAGGGGAACACTGAAGCTTTCTTT.

The chain uses TRBV9 and TRBJ1-2; tentative D call: TRBD1 (5 bases). The V end lost 4 bases, the J end lost 1 base, and 14 bases lay between the germline ends. The CDR3 is 15 residues long. Germline V CDR1 and CDR2: SGDLS, YYNGEE. This chain's CDR3 is CASSPWTSLNYGYTF. DNA for the CDR3: TGTGCCAGCAGCCCGTGGACAAGCCTTAACTATGGCTACACCTTC.

V usage is TRBV7-2 and J usage is TRBJ2-1; 7 bases align to TRBD2. There are 15 residues in the CDR3. Germline CDR1 and CDR2: SGHTA and FQGNSA. The junction had 3 bases not matched to a gene; V was cut back by 3 bases and J by 1 base. The CDR3 is CASSFSGISYNEQFF. The CDR3 nucleotides are TGTGCCAGCAGCTTCAGCGGGATATCCTACAATGAGCAGTTCTTC.

The V call is TRBV2, the J call TRBJ1-5; D is perhaps TRBD1 (6 bases). V was shortened by 6 bases and J by 4 bases, with 10 bases between the two germline ends. The CDR3 is made up of 13 amino acids. CDR1 is SNHLY and CDR2 is FYNNEI in the germline V gene. The CDR3 is CASRDDRNQPQHF. The CDR3 nucleotides read TGTGCCAGCAGGGACGACAGGAATCAGCCCCAGCATTTT.

The CDR3 region is CAWSVARDQPQHF. CDR3 nucleotides: TGTGCCTGGAGTGTAGCGAGGGATCAGCCCCAGCATTTT. The V gene is TRBV30, the J gene TRBJ1-5; D is undetermined. The CDR3 is made up of 13 amino acids. Per the germline V gene, CDR1 is GTSNPN and CDR2 is SVGIG (reference sequence). Trimming took off 0 bases at V and 5 bases at J, with 8 bases between the two ends.

The chain couples TRBV6-5 to TRBJ1-2, with D possibly matching TRBD1 (5 bases). V lost 4 bases and J lost 0, with 12 bases in between. The CDR3 totals 15 residues. CDR1 and CDR2 from the germline V gene are MNHEY and SVGAGI. The CDR3 DNA reads as TGTGCCAGCAGTTCCTCGACAGCTGCTAACTATGGCTACACCTTC. It is translated as CASSSSTAANYGYTF.

This clone was counted only a few times. The V call is TRBV6-5, the J call TRBJ2-3, with a possible D match to TRBD2 (5 bases). The V gene lost 7 bases and the J gene lost 0 bases, with 11 bases spanning the gap. CDR3 length equals 14 residues. The germline V gene has CDR1 MNHEY and CDR2 SVGAGI. CDR3 nucleotide sequence: TGTGCCAGCAAAACTAGGGATAGCACAGATACGCAGTATTTT. Its protein product is CASKTRDSTDTQYF.

The rearrangement joins TRBV4-1 to TRBJ2-1, with 14 bases that match TRBD2. The V and J ends lost 1 base and 7 bases, in that order; junction bases with no gene match: 9. CDR1 is MGHRA, CDR2 YSYEKL, per germline. This CDR3 region has 18 residues. The CDR3 DNA follows: TGCGCCAGCAGCCAAGTGGGACTAGCGGGAGTTTTGCGTAATGAGCAGTTCTTC. Protein product: CASSQVGLAGVLRNEQFF.